The present TCR beta chain was sequenced within a study of cytomegalovirus exposure and HLA in healthy donors. Data came from immunoSEQ multiplex PCR; TCRdb stores just in-frame clones and leaves some out. The sample lists approximately 99,000 clones, under 85% occurring once. Separate from the 666-subject first cohort was the roughly 130-subject validation cohort, to which the donors belonged. Trimming left V 11 bases short and J 4 bases short, with 20 bases between. Germline values: CDR1 LNHDA, CDR2 SQIVND (reference sequence). The CDR3 spans 15 residues. Notes on this clone: Its antigen is not known.

Findings of the study overall: Some public TCRs appeared in many individuals, while most sequences were rare. Reports showed the classifier diagnosing cytomegalovirus status with high specificity and sensitivity.

The chain carries TRBV19 and TRBJ2-2; perhaps TRBD2 as D (7 bases). Sequencing used PBMCs. This receptor was identified in a woman in her late teens or twenties in good health and CMV-seronegative. Here the CDR3 DNA reads TGTGCCTCGGTGGGGGGGGCGCGGGGCACCGGGGAGCTGTTTTTT. It encodes CASVGGARGTGELFF.